Shown below are 30 T cell receptor beta chains from a single sample sequenced in a study of blood T cell repertoires in COVID-19. Sequenced by immunoSEQ multiplex PCR; TCRdb stores in-frame clones only, minus some. The data hold around 300,000 clones, with around 87% observed a single time. Sequences were obtained from PBMCs or T cells enriched from blood (not recorded which). The source of these receptors is a woman aged 18 to 35 with acute COVID-19.

This clone appeared once. The V and J genes are TRBV19 and TRBJ2-1, with D possibly TRBD1 on 5 matching bases. The germline V gene encodes CDR1 LNHDA and CDR2 SQIVND (reference sequence). Trimming removed 3 bases at V and 2 bases at J, with 8 bases between. The CDR3 is 14 amino acids. The CDR3: CASSIGRAYNEQFF. DNA of the CDR3: TGTGCCAGTAGTATTGGCAGGGCCTACAATGAGCAGTTCTTC.

The chain carries TRBV4-3 and TRBJ1-3; TRBD1 aligns across 7 bases. Losses at the gene ends were 0 bases for V and 0 bases for J; bases not matched to a gene: 5. The germline CDR1 and CDR2 sequences are LGHNA and YSLEER. CDR3 length equals 17 residues. As DNA, the CDR3 is TGCGCCAGCAGCCAAGACTACGGGACAGCCTCTGGAAACACCATATATTTT. Protein product: CASSQDYGTASGNTIYF.

The chain has TRBV7-2 and TRBJ2-4; TRBD2 might be the D (5 bases). Looked up from germline, CDR1 is SGHTA and CDR2 is FQGNSA. This CDR3 is 19 amino acids long. V lost 2 bases, J lost 1 base, and 21 bases lay in between. The CDR3 spells CASSLSIGLSGSAKNIQYF. In nucleotides, the CDR3 is TGTGCCAGCAGCTTAAGTATTGGGTTATCGGGATCGGCCAAAAACATTCAGTACTTC. The full variable domain, completed using reference TRBV7-2 and TRBJ2-4, is GAGVSQSPSNKVTEKGKDVELRCDPISGHTALYWYRQSLGQGLEFLIYFQGNSAPDKSGLPSDRFSAERTGGSVSTLTIQRTQQEDSAVYLCASSLSIGLSGSAKNIQYFGAGTRLSVL.

Details on this clone: Other DNA sequences in this sample translate to the same CDR3. The rearrangement uses TRBV30 and TRBJ1-6; D possibly corresponds to TRBD1 (5 bases). V was shortened by 0 bases and J by 4 bases, with 13 bases between the two germline ends. Germline V gives CDR1 GTSNPN, CDR2 SVGIG (reference sequence). The CDR3 has 16 residues. CDR3 amino acids: CAWSVRDRGYNSPLHF. Here the CDR3 DNA reads TGTGCCTGGAGTGTACGCGACAGAGGATATAATTCACCCCTCCACTTT. Variable domain in full (rest from reference TRBV30 and TRBJ1-6): SQTIHQWPATLVQPVGSPLSLECTVEGTSNPNLYWYRQAAGRGLQLLFYSVGIGQISSEVPQNLSASRPQDRQFILSSKKLLLSDSGFYLCAWSVRDRGYNSPLHFGNGTRLTVT.

This chain joins TRBV6-2 or TRBV6-3 and TRBJ1-5; 8 bases match TRBD1. V dropped 4 bases and J dropped 6; count of bases not matched to a gene: 8. Germline lookup yields CDR1 MNHEY and CDR2 SVGEGT. The CDR3 is 15 amino acids. As DNA, the CDR3 is TGTGCCAGCAGTTTCGGGACAGGTCATACTCAGCCCCAGCATTTT. It is translated as CASSFGTGHTQPQHF.

The chain recombines TRBV6-4 with TRBJ1-1, with 8 nucleotides matching TRBD1. Germline V gives CDR1 MRHNA, CDR2 SNTAGT. J lost 5 bases, V lost 6 bases, and 14 bases had no gene match. The CDR3 spans 16 residues. CDR3 region: CASRTTDRAPETEAFF. The CDR3 DNA is TGTGCCAGCAGAACGACGGACAGGGCTCCGGAGACTGAAGCTTTCTTT.

The V call is TRBV23-1, the J call TRBJ2-7; TRBD1 aligns across 7 bases. TRBV23-1 is marked as an open reading frame, function uncertain. The CDR3 is 17 residues long. The J segment lost 0 bases and the V segment lost 9 bases, leaving 17 bases of the junction unmatched. This chain's CDR3 is CASNPGQTTNSSYEQYF. The CDR3, as DNA: TGCGCCAGTAACCCGGGACAGACAACCAACAGCTCCTACGAGCAGTACTTC.

CDR3: CASRHPGRGAQYNEQFF. The CDR3 nucleotides are TGTGCCAGCAGGCACCCGGGGCGGGGAGCACAATACAATGAGCAGTTCTTC. The J gene is TRBJ2-1, the V gene TRBV27, with D maybe TRBD2 (6 bases). The CDR3 spans 17 residues. Trimming cost V 6 bases and J 4 bases, with 22 bases left between them. The germline V gene has CDR1 MNHEY and CDR2 SMNVEV (reference sequence).

The chain carries TRBV6-1 and TRBJ2-7; D uncertain. Between the trimmed V and J ends, which lost 2 bases and 0 bases, there was a span of 8 bases. The CDR3 is 14 amino acids. The germline gives CDR1 MNHNS, CDR2 SASEGT. The CDR3: CASSETFSSYEQYF. The CDR3 nucleotides are TGTGCCAGCAGTGAAACCTTCAGCTCCTACGAGCAGTACTTC.

The chain employs TRBV15 and TRBJ1-5; no clear D gene. This CDR3 region has 13 residues. V was clipped by 4 bases and J by 2 bases, with 6 bases between them. Per germline, CDR1 LNHNV and CDR2 YYDKDF (reference sequence). The CDR3: CATSTAGNQPQHF. The CDR3 DNA follows: TGTGCCACCAGCACAGCGGGCAATCAGCCCCAGCATTTT.

The chain uses TRBV7-2 and TRBJ2-2; D possibly corresponds to TRBD2 (5 bases). Trimming removed 6 bases from V and 7 bases from J, with 21 bases in between. Germline values: CDR1 SGHTA, CDR2 FQGNSA. The CDR3 loop spans 16 amino acids. Written as DNA, the CDR3 is TGTGCCAGCAGTCTCGGCCTTGCGGGCCCCGTCGGGGAGCTGTTTTTT. This translates into CASSLGLAGPVGELFF.

The V and J genes are TRBV5-1 and TRBJ2-1; 10 nucleotides match TRBD2. With 1 base clipped from V and 2 bases from J, the junction kept 3 bases outside the gene matches. The germline V gene encodes CDR1 SGHRS and CDR2 YFSETQ. The CDR3 length is 16 residues. The CDR3 DNA sequence: TGCGCCAGCAGCTTGCTAGCGGGAGCAACCTACAATGAGCAGTTCTTC. This translates into CASSLLAGATYNEQFF.

The gene calls are TRBV7-6 and TRBJ2-3, with 11 bases aligning to TRBD2. The length of the CDR3 is 15 residues. V trimming: 4 bases; J trimming: 6 bases; junction bases outside the gene matches: 6. Germline V gene data show CDR1 as SGHVS and CDR2 as FNYEAQ. CDR3 sequence reads: CASSYLAGGGDTQYF. The CDR3 coding sequence is TGTGCCAGCAGCTACCTAGCGGGAGGTGGGGATACGCAGTATTTT.

V is TRBV19 and J is TRBJ2-1, with TRBD2 matching 7 bases. The CDR3 sequence is 17 residues long. Germline CDR1 reads LNHDA; CDR2 reads SQIVND (reference sequence). After removal of 3 bases from V and 0 bases from J, the junction contained 8 bases not matched to a gene. The CDR3 is CASSILPSGGSYNEQFF. In DNA, the CDR3 is TGTGCCAGTAGTATCTTGCCTAGCGGAGGCTCCTACAATGAGCAGTTCTTC.

The V call is TRBV5-1, the J call TRBJ1-2; 7 positions match TRBD1. The CDR3 length is 13 residues. V lost 7 bases, J lost 6 bases, and 9 bases stayed unmatched. Per germline, CDR1 SGHRS and CDR2 YFSETQ. The CDR3 spells CASRPRTGDGYTF. The CDR3 nucleotides are TGCGCCAGCCGCCCAAGGACAGGCGATGGCTACACCTTC.

As regards this clone: Other DNA sequences of this sample code for an identical CDR3. This chain uses TRBV4-3 with TRBJ2-1, with TRBD2 identical over 10 bases. Germline trimming cut 1 base from V and 2 bases from J; bases unmatched to any gene: 2. CDR1 is LGHNA, CDR2 YSLEER, per germline. CDR3 size: 16 residues. For the CDR3, the DNA is TGCGCCAGCAGCCAAGGAGCGGGAGGGACCTACAATGAGCAGTTCTTC. It yields the protein CASSQGAGGTYNEQFF.

The V and J genes are TRBV28 and TRBJ2-2, with D perhaps matching TRBD1 (5 bases). Germline CDR1 and CDR2: MDHEN and SYDVKM. V lost 2 bases and J lost 2, with 9 bases in between. This CDR3 has 15 residues. CDR3 protein: CASSLPGLNTGELFF. The CDR3 nucleotides are TGTGCCAGCAGTTTACCAGGGCTTAACACCGGGGAGCTGTTTTTT.

V is TRBV7-9 and J is TRBJ1-2; possibly TRBD1 for D (5 bases). The CDR3 is made up of 14 amino acids. Trimming left V 1 base short and J 2 bases short, with 8 bases between. Germline-derived CDR1 and CDR2 are SEHNR and FQNEAQ (reference sequence). Here the CDR3 DNA reads TGTGCCAGCAGCTTAGGGGCAGGGAACTATGGCTACACCTTC. Translating it yields CASSLGAGNYGYTF.

The rearrangement joins TRBV10-2 to TRBJ2-4, with a tentative D call TRBD1 (5 bases). CDR3 length: 13 residues. Germline V gives CDR1 WSHSY, CDR2 SAAADI. V shed 7 bases and J shed 0 bases, with 7 bases lying between them. CDR3 amino acids: CASKGEAKNIQYF. DNA of the CDR3: TGCGCCAGCAAAGGGGAAGCCAAAAACATTCAGTACTTC.

V usage is TRBV28 and J usage is TRBJ1-4; 12 nucleotides agree with TRBD1. V trimming: 6 bases; J trimming: 9 bases; junction bases outside the gene matches: 5. CDR1 is MDHEN, CDR2 SYDVKM, per germline. The CDR3 sequence is 14 residues long. DNA of the CDR3: TGTGCCAGCAGCGTGGGACAGGGGGCCCAAAAACTGTTTTTT. This gives the protein CASSVGQGAQKLFF.

V is TRBV6-4 and J is TRBJ2-2; D not certain. The CDR3 runs 16 residues. Trimming shortened V by 3 bases and J by 6 bases, and 17 bases separated the two germline ends. The germline V gene encodes CDR1 MRHNA and CDR2 SNTAGT. The CDR3 nucleotides read TGTGCCAGCAGTGAAACCTTCGGTGGTACAGCCGGGGAGCTGTTTTTT. Translated: CASSETFGGTAGELFF.

The chain employs TRBV5-1 and TRBJ1-1, with D perhaps TRBD1 (5 bases). The V and J ends lost 4 bases and 3 bases respectively, with 13 bases between them. Germline V lookup: CDR1 SGHRS, CDR2 YFSETQ. The CDR3 loop spans 14 amino acids. CDR3 coding DNA: TGCGCCAGCAGCGCTGGGGCTTCTTACACTGAAGCTTTCTTT. This translates into CASSAGASYTEAFF. Using reference TRBV5-1 and TRBJ1-1 for the parts outside the CDR3, the full variable domain is KAGVTQTPRYLIKTRGQQVTLSCSPISGHRSVSWYQQTPGQGLQFLFEYFSETQRNKGNFPGRFSGRQFSNSRSEMNVSTLELGDSALYLCASSAGASYTEAFFGQGTRLTVV.

The chain is built from TRBV23-1 and TRBJ1-6; TRBD1 is a possible D gene (5 bases). TRBV23-1 is classed as an ORF, of uncertain function. Trimming left V 2 bases short and J 6 bases short, with 17 bases between. CDR3 length equals 17 residues. CDR3 protein: CASSQETDSVSNSPLHF. In DNA, the CDR3 is TGCGCCAGCAGTCAAGAGACAGACAGCGTTTCTAATTCACCCCTCCACTTT.

The chain uses TRBV19 and TRBJ2-7, with 10 bases identical to TRBD1. In germline, CDR1 is LNHDA, CDR2 SQIVND (reference sequence). The V and J ends lost 3 bases and 8 bases, in that order; junction bases with no gene match: 10. The CDR3 length is 15 residues. Here the CDR3 DNA reads TGTGCCAGTAGTATCAGTGGGACAGGGGATCACAAGCAGTACTTC. Its translation: CASSISGTGDHKQYF.

The chain combines TRBV7-9 with TRBJ1-1, with no clear D. This CDR3 is 16 amino acids long. Looked up from germline, CDR1 is SEHNR and CDR2 is FQNEAQ (reference sequence). V lost 4 bases to trimming and J lost 0 bases, with 15 bases between them. The chain's CDR3 is CASSSSLLLLNTEAFF. Written as DNA, the CDR3 is TGTGCCAGCAGCTCCTCATTGTTGCTACTGAACACTGAAGCTTTCTTT. The full variable domain, its missing parts supplied by reference TRBV7-9 and TRBJ1-1, is DTGVSQNPRHKITKRGQNVTFRCDPISEHNRLYWYRQTLGQGPEFLTYFQNEAQLEKSRLLSDRFSAERPKGSFSTLEIQRTEQGDSAMYLCASSSSLLLLNTEAFFGQGTRLTVV.

The chain uses TRBV6-5 and TRBJ1-2; 7 bases fit TRBD1. The V gene's germline CDR1 is MNHEY and CDR2 SVGAGI. The CDR3 consists of 14 residues. V lost 5 bases to trimming and J lost 4 bases; unmatched junction nucleotides: 7. The CDR3 bases are TGTGCCAGCAGTCCCGGGACAGTTCCCTATGGCTACACCTTC. Translating gives CASSPGTVPYGYTF.

The V and J genes are TRBV15 and TRBJ2-1, with 9 bases lining up with TRBD2. V dropped 3 bases and J dropped 8; count of bases not matched to a gene: 14. The CDR3 is 17 residues long. The V gene's germline CDR1 is LNHNV and CDR2 YYDKDF (reference sequence). In nucleotides, the CDR3 is TGTGCCACCAGCAGCCGTGGCGGCGGGGGGGCCTTTGATGAGCAGTTCTTC. This translates into CATSSRGGGGAFDEQFF.

The rearrangement uses TRBV7-6 and TRBJ1-1; 8 bases match TRBD1. This CDR3 region has 15 residues. CDR1 is SGHVS and CDR2 is FNYEAQ in the germline V gene. The J segment lost 2 bases and the V segment lost 3 bases, leaving 5 bases of the junction unmatched. The CDR3 protein is CASSFMTGVNTEAFF. CDR3 coding DNA: TGTGCCAGCAGCTTCATGACAGGGGTAAACACTGAAGCTTTCTTT. Filled out from reference TRBV7-6 and TRBJ1-1, the complete variable domain reads GAGVSQSPRYKVTKRGQDVALRCDPISGHVSLYWYRQALGQGPEFLTYFNYEAQQDKSGLPNDRFSAERPEGSISTLTIQRTEQRDSAMYRCASSFMTGVNTEAFFGQGTRLTVV.

This chain links TRBV9 with TRBJ2-7, with a possible D match to TRBD1 (5 bases). The CDR3 covers 14 residues. Germline assignment: CDR1 SGDLS and CDR2 YYNGEE. V dropped 3 bases and J dropped 2 bases, with 12 bases sitting between them. The chain's CDR3 is CASSAQGHPYEQYF. Written as DNA, the CDR3 is TGTGCCAGCAGCGCCCAAGGACATCCCTACGAGCAGTACTTC. Drawing the rest from reference TRBV9 and TRBJ2-7, the complete variable domain is DSGVTQTPKHLITATGQRVTLRCSPRSGDLSVYWYQQSLDQGLQFLIQYYNGEERAKGNILERFSAQQFPDLHSELNLSSLELGDSALYFCASSAQGHPYEQYFGPGTRLTVT.

The chain is built from TRBV30 and TRBJ2-1, with 7 nucleotides matching TRBD2. The germline V gene encodes CDR1 GTSNPN and CDR2 SVGIG (reference sequence). The CDR3 is 15 amino acids. V gave up 1 base and J gave up 9 bases; unmatched junction bases: 12. The CDR3 coding sequence is TGTGCCTGGAGTGGTTCAGGCGGGACGGGGGGTGAGCAGTTCTTC. Its translation is CAWSGSGGTGGEQFF.